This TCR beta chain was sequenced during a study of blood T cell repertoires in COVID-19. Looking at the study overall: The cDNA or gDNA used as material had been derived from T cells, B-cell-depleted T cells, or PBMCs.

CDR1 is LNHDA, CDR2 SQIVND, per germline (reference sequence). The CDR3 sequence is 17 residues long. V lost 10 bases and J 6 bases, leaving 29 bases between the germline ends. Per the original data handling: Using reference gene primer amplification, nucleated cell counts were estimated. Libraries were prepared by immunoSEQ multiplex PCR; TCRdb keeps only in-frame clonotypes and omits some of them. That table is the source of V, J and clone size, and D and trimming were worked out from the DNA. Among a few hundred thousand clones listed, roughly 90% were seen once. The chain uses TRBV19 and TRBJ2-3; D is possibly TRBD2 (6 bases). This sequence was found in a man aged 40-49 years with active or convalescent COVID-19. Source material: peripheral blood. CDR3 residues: CATTDVGGGVASDTQYF. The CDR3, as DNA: TGTGCCACCACCGACGTCGGGGGTGGGGTAGCATCGGATACGCAGTATTTT.